A selection of T cell receptor beta chains follows, all from one sample in a study of blood T cell repertoires in COVID-19. Libraries were prepared by immunoSEQ multiplex PCR; TCRdb keeps only in-frame clonotypes and omits some of them. The sample lists around 450,000 clones, 80% to 95% seen once, with around 0.6% in the top ten. Specimen: PBMCs or T cells enriched from blood (not recorded which). These receptors all come from a young man who had recovered from COVID-19. The CDR3 runs from the conserved cysteine through the conserved F or W. Each record gives: J gene, clone size, V gene, D gene, CDR3 protein, CDR3 DNA. The D gene is left open where the match is weak. Part of the rows lack a size; the others show once, few, many or a class for expanded clones.

j_gene: TRBJ1-6; abundance: -; v_gene: TRBV7-9; d_gene: -; CDR3aa: CASSPSGTLESPLHF; CDR3nt: TGTGCCAGCAGCCCGAGTGGGACATTAGAGTCACCCCTCCACTTT
j_gene: TRBJ1-2; abundance: -; v_gene: TRBV11-2; d_gene: TRBD1; CDR3aa: CASSWTGDGGYTF; CDR3nt: TGTGCCAGCAGTTGGACAGGGGATGGAGGCTACACCTTC
j_gene: TRBJ2-7; abundance: -; v_gene: TRBV9; d_gene: -; CDR3aa: CASSVDGYEQYF; CDR3nt: TGTGCCAGCAGCGTAGACGGGTACGAGCAGTACTTC
j_gene: TRBJ2-1; abundance: -; v_gene: TRBV28; d_gene: TRBD2; CDR3aa: CASSQIAGAGNEQFF; CDR3nt: TGTGCCAGCAGCCAGATAGCGGGAGCCGGCAATGAGCAGTTCTTC
j_gene: TRBJ1-2; abundance: -; v_gene: TRBV15; d_gene: -; CDR3aa: CATSSAGAQENYGYTF; CDR3nt: TGTGCCACCAGCAGCGCGGGGGCGCAGGAAAACTATGGCTACACCTTC
j_gene: TRBJ1-1; abundance: -; v_gene: TRBV5-4; d_gene: -; CDR3aa: CASSLAGRGGTEAFF; CDR3nt: TGTGCCAGCAGCTTGGCGGGCAGGGGTGGGACTGAAGCTTTCTTT
j_gene: TRBJ2-1; abundance: -; v_gene: TRBV5-1; d_gene: -; CDR3aa: CASSSSGQNNEQFF; CDR3nt: TGCGCCAGCAGCTCCTCTGGGCAGAACAATGAGCAGTTCTTC
j_gene: TRBJ1-2; abundance: few; v_gene: TRBV7-3; d_gene: -; CDR3aa: CASSLIENYGYTF; CDR3nt: TGTGCCAGCAGCTTAATAGAGAACTATGGCTACACCTTC
j_gene: TRBJ2-1; abundance: -; v_gene: TRBV7-9; d_gene: -; CDR3aa: CASSLGGLNNEQFF; CDR3nt: TGTGCCAGCAGCTTAGGAGGACTTAACAATGAGCAGTTCTTC
j_gene: TRBJ1-5; abundance: -; v_gene: TRBV28; d_gene: TRBD1; CDR3aa: CASSQDRGWLNQPQHF; CDR3nt: TGTGCCAGCAGCCAAGACAGGGGATGGCTCAATCAGCCCCAGCATTTT
j_gene: TRBJ2-2; abundance: -; v_gene: TRBV5-1; d_gene: -; CDR3aa: CASSWTLQGRGELFF; CDR3nt: TGCGCCAGCAGCTGGACCCTTCAGGGTCGCGGGGAGCTGTTTTTT
j_gene: TRBJ2-7; abundance: -; v_gene: TRBV10-2; d_gene: TRBD2; CDR3aa: CASLAEADFPKIYEQYF; CDR3nt: TGCGCCAGCCTAGCGGAGGCGGATTTCCCGAAAATCTACGAGCAGTACTTC
j_gene: TRBJ1-3; abundance: -; v_gene: TRBV11-3; d_gene: -; CDR3aa: CASSPLDSLLGNTIYF; CDR3nt: TGTGCCAGCAGTCCTCTCGACAGCCTCCTCGGAAACACCATATATTTT
j_gene: TRBJ2-5; abundance: -; v_gene: TRBV14; d_gene: -; CDR3aa: CASSRGGGTLKTQYF; CDR3nt: TGTGCCAGCAGCCGCGGAGGCGGGACCCTGAAGACCCAGTACTTC
j_gene: TRBJ1-2; abundance: -; v_gene: TRBV7-9; d_gene: TRBD1; CDR3aa: CASSFIQGDSNYGYTF; CDR3nt: TGTGCCAGCAGCTTCATTCAGGGGGACAGCAACTATGGCTACACCTTC
j_gene: TRBJ2-3; abundance: -; v_gene: TRBV5-1; d_gene: -; CDR3aa: CASSPGQSTDTQYF; CDR3nt: TGCGCCAGCAGCCCCGGACAGTCTACAGATACGCAGTATTTT
j_gene: TRBJ1-4; abundance: -; v_gene: TRBV4-1; d_gene: TRBD1; CDR3aa: CASSQRTGTEEKLFF; CDR3nt: TGCGCCAGCAGCCAAAGGACCGGGACAGAAGAAAAACTGTTTTTT
j_gene: TRBJ2-7; abundance: -; v_gene: TRBV27; d_gene: -; CDR3aa: CASSLYWGSEQYF; CDR3nt: TGTGCCAGCAGTTTATATTGGGGCTCCGAGCAGTACTTC
j_gene: TRBJ2-1; abundance: -; v_gene: TRBV6-2/TRBV6-3; d_gene: -; CDR3aa: CASSPNGGTSRNNEQFF; CDR3nt: TGTGCCAGCAGCCCTAACGGAGGTACTAGCAGGAACAATGAGCAGTTCTTC
j_gene: TRBJ1-2; abundance: -; v_gene: TRBV5-4; d_gene: TRBD1; CDR3aa: CASSPQTGTGDNYGYTF; CDR3nt: TGTGCCAGCAGCCCTCAAACCGGGACAGGGGACAACTATGGCTACACCTTC
j_gene: TRBJ2-7; abundance: once; v_gene: TRBV11-2; d_gene: -; CDR3aa: CASSLEVGHPYF; CDR3nt: TGTGCCAGCAGCTTAGAAGTGGGACACCCGTACTTC
j_gene: TRBJ1-5; abundance: once; v_gene: TRBV12-3/TRBV12-4; d_gene: TRBD1; CDR3aa: CASGQGLGQPQHF; CDR3nt: TGTGCCAGCGGACAGGGGCTAGGGCAGCCCCAGCATTTT
j_gene: TRBJ1-1; abundance: few; v_gene: TRBV2; d_gene: -; CDR3aa: CASSGATERGEAFF; CDR3nt: TGTGCCAGCAGTGGGGCAACGGAAAGGGGTGAAGCTTTCTTT
j_gene: TRBJ1-2; abundance: -; v_gene: TRBV27; d_gene: -; CDR3aa: CASSPQWGEDGYTF; CDR3nt: TGTGCCAGCAGTCCCCAATGGGGGGAGGATGGCTACACCTTC
j_gene: TRBJ1-3; abundance: -; v_gene: TRBV5-1; d_gene: -; CDR3aa: CASGTGADSGGGTIYF; CDR3nt: TGCGCCAGTGGAACTGGGGCGGACTCGGGCGGAGGGACCATATATTTT
j_gene: TRBJ2-3; abundance: -; v_gene: TRBV12-5; d_gene: TRBD2; CDR3aa: CASGPPEGQREGDTQYF; CDR3nt: TGTGCTAGTGGGCCTCCCGAAGGTCAGCGGGAGGGCGATACGCAGTATTTT
j_gene: TRBJ1-2; abundance: -; v_gene: TRBV28; d_gene: -; CDR3aa: CASSLWPGDGYTF; CDR3nt: TGTGCCAGCAGTTTATGGCCAGGGGACGGCTACACCTTC
j_gene: TRBJ2-5; abundance: -; v_gene: TRBV29-1; d_gene: -; CDR3aa: CSALRQQETQYF; CDR3nt: TGCAGCGCCTTGCGACAGCAAGAGACCCAGTACTTC
j_gene: TRBJ1-1; abundance: -; v_gene: TRBV9; d_gene: TRBD1; CDR3aa: CASSLGQGTNTEAFF; CDR3nt: TGTGCCAGCAGCCTTGGACAGGGAACGAACACTGAAGCTTTCTTT
j_gene: TRBJ1-2; abundance: -; v_gene: TRBV11-1; d_gene: -; CDR3aa: CASSSEGGGRRDGYTF; CDR3nt: TGTGCCAGCAGCTCAGAAGGCGGGGGCCGGCGGGATGGCTACACCTTC
j_gene: TRBJ2-1; abundance: -; v_gene: TRBV6-5; d_gene: -; CDR3aa: CASSPSRDTYNEQFF; CDR3nt: TGTGCCAGCAGCCCGTCCCGGGACACTTACAATGAGCAGTTCTTC
j_gene: TRBJ1-4; abundance: once; v_gene: TRBV5-4; d_gene: -; CDR3aa: CASSLGLGASNEKLFF; CDR3nt: TGTGCCAGCAGCTTGGGCCTGGGGGCATCTAATGAAAAACTGTTTTTT
j_gene: TRBJ1-1; abundance: -; v_gene: TRBV5-1; d_gene: -; CDR3aa: CASSLSGDNTEAFF; CDR3nt: TGCGCCAGCAGCTTATCGGGGGACAACACTGAAGCTTTCTTT
j_gene: TRBJ1-1; abundance: -; v_gene: TRBV28; d_gene: TRBD1; CDR3aa: CASRLDRARAFF; CDR3nt: TGTGCCAGCAGGCTTGACAGGGCGAGAGCTTTCTTT
j_gene: TRBJ2-7; abundance: -; v_gene: TRBV5-8; d_gene: TRBD2; CDR3aa: CASNPTSGPLYEQYF; CDR3nt: TGTGCCAGCAACCCTACTAGCGGGCCTCTTTACGAGCAGTACTTC
j_gene: TRBJ1-2; abundance: -; v_gene: TRBV11-1; d_gene: -; CDR3aa: CASSFRTDGYTF; CDR3nt: TGTGCCAGCAGCTTCAGGACAGATGGCTACACCTTC
j_gene: TRBJ2-6; abundance: -; v_gene: TRBV25-1; d_gene: -; CDR3aa: CASSFSSGANVLTF; CDR3nt: TGTGCCAGCAGTTTTAGCTCTGGGGCCAACGTCCTGACTTTC
j_gene: TRBJ1-3; abundance: -; v_gene: TRBV19; d_gene: -; CDR3aa: CASSDLGGARGNTIYF; CDR3nt: TGTGCCAGTAGTGACCTCGGGGGGGCTCGCGGGAACACCATATATTTT
j_gene: TRBJ2-7; abundance: -; v_gene: TRBV7-3; d_gene: TRBD1; CDR3aa: CASSPGQGLSYEQYF; CDR3nt: TGTGCCAGCAGCCCTGGACAGGGGCTCTCCTACGAGCAGTACTTC
j_gene: TRBJ1-1; abundance: -; v_gene: TRBV9; d_gene: -; CDR3aa: CASSVEGGATAEAFF; CDR3nt: TGTGCCAGCAGCGTAGAAGGGGGGGCTACGGCTGAAGCTTTCTTT
j_gene: TRBJ1-2; abundance: -; v_gene: TRBV19; d_gene: -; CDR3aa: CASKGFGRASNYGYTF; CDR3nt: TGTGCCAGTAAGGGGTTTGGAAGGGCGTCTAACTATGGCTACACCTTC
j_gene: TRBJ2-7; abundance: -; v_gene: TRBV11-2; d_gene: TRBD2; CDR3aa: CASSNPTSGSNYEQYF; CDR3nt: TGTGCCAGCAGCAACCCGACTAGCGGGAGTAACTACGAGCAGTACTTC
j_gene: TRBJ2-1; abundance: -; v_gene: TRBV30; d_gene: TRBD2; CDR3aa: CAWSVIPPSGLAENEQFF; CDR3nt: TGTGCCTGGAGTGTAATCCCCCCCTCTGGTCTAGCGGAAAATGAGCAGTTCTTC
j_gene: TRBJ2-7; abundance: -; v_gene: TRBV6-5; d_gene: TRBD2; CDR3aa: CASSPPRTGGYEQYF; CDR3nt: TGTGCCAGCAGTCCTCCCCGTACGGGAGGGTACGAGCAGTACTTC
j_gene: TRBJ1-1; abundance: -; v_gene: TRBV5-1; d_gene: -; CDR3aa: CASTRGRHTEAFF; CDR3nt: TGCGCCAGCACCAGGGGACGGCACACTGAAGCTTTCTTT
j_gene: TRBJ2-3; abundance: -; v_gene: TRBV6-4; d_gene: -; CDR3aa: CASSGSGTDTQYF; CDR3nt: TGTGCCAGCAGTGGGAGCGGCACAGATACGCAGTATTTT
j_gene: TRBJ1-5; abundance: -; v_gene: TRBV5-8; d_gene: TRBD1; CDR3aa: CASSPGTGQNQPQHF; CDR3nt: TGTGCCAGCAGCCCGGGGACAGGACAAAATCAGCCCCAGCATTTT
j_gene: TRBJ1-5; abundance: -; v_gene: TRBV6-5; d_gene: -; CDR3aa: CASSLGNTGSQPQHF; CDR3nt: TGTGCCAGCAGTCTTGGCAATACAGGGTCTCAGCCCCAGCATTTT
j_gene: TRBJ1-1; abundance: -; v_gene: TRBV28; d_gene: -; CDR3aa: CASSGGGIGTEAFF; CDR3nt: TGTGCCAGTAGCGGTGGGGGGATCGGCACTGAAGCTTTCTTT
j_gene: TRBJ2-2; abundance: -; v_gene: TRBV7-9; d_gene: -; CDR3aa: CASSPLGELFF; CDR3nt: TGTGCCAGCAGCCCCCTGGGGGAGCTGTTTTTT
j_gene: TRBJ2-1; abundance: -; v_gene: TRBV4-1; d_gene: -; CDR3aa: CASSSRPGDEQFF; CDR3nt: TGCGCCAGCAGCTCAAGACCGGGTGATGAGCAGTTCTTC
j_gene: TRBJ2-2; abundance: -; v_gene: TRBV7-3; d_gene: TRBD2; CDR3aa: CASSPGGEARELFF; CDR3nt: TGTGCCAGCAGCCCCGGGGGGGAAGCTAGGGAGCTGTTTTTT